This T cell receptor (beta chain) was captured by sequencing in a study of blood T cell repertoires in COVID-19. Germline CDR1 SEHNR, CDR2 FQNEAQ (reference sequence). The CDR3 is 15 amino acids. V dropped 2 bases and J dropped 0 bases, with 10 bases sitting between them. Per the authors' pipeline: The authors estimated nucleated cell counts from reference gene primer amplification. Sequencing was performed with immunoSEQ multiplex PCR; in TCRdb, only in-frame clones are kept and a portion is missing. V, J and clone size reflect that table, while D and trimming were determined from the DNA. This sample has approximately 440,000 clones, with about nine tenths found just once. The study drew participants aged about 18 to 89 years from roughly 25 US areas. Participants were placed into cohorts based on the clinical history they reported.

V and J are TRBV7-9 and TRBJ1-2; D uncertain. The sequencing sample was made of PBMCs or T cells enriched from blood (not recorded which). The sequence was collected from a woman younger than 30 who had recovered from COVID-19. The CDR3, as DNA: TGTGCCAGCAGCTTACTCGGGAAGGCTAACTATGGCTACACCTTC. Translated, it gives CASSLLGKANYGYTF.